The 23 T cell receptor beta chains presented below share a single source sample, sequenced in a study of shared clonotypes between healthy human individuals. Here immunoSEQ multiplex PCR was the method, and the copy in TCRdb shows in-frame clones only, minus some. The sample has a few million clones; roughly 92% are singletons. Material: naive CD4+ T cells sorted from blood. The subset: CD45RA+ positively selected. These receptors were collected from a man younger than 30 in good health.

The rearrangement links TRBV6-5 to TRBJ2-5; D remains unclear. V lost 0 bases and J lost 3, with 11 bases in between. Germline V lookup: CDR1 MNHEY, CDR2 SVGAGI. The CDR3 has 15 amino acids. In DNA, the CDR3 is TGTGCCAGCAGTTACTCATGGGGAAAGGAAGAGACCCAGTACTTC. Its translation: CASSYSWGKEETQYF.

The chain couples TRBV7-9 to TRBJ1-1; D is possibly TRBD1 (6 bases). Per the germline V gene, CDR1 is SEHNR and CDR2 is FQNEAQ (reference sequence). The V end lost 3 bases, the J end lost 3 bases, and 11 bases lay between the germline ends. The CDR3 is made up of 14 amino acids. CDR3 sequence (DNA): TGTGCCAGCAGCTTGGGCAGGGGTGACACTGAAGCTTTCTTT. This sequence encodes CASSLGRGDTEAFF. Together with reference TRBV7-9 and TRBJ1-1, the CDR3 gives the full variable domain: DTGVSQNPRHKITKRGQNVTFRCDPISEHNRLYWYRQTLGQGPEFLTYFQNEAQLEKSRLLSDRFSAERPKGSFSTLEIQRTEQGDSAMYLCASSLGRGDTEAFFGQGTRLTVV.

The J gene is TRBJ2-1, the V gene TRBV6-1, with a tentative D call TRBD2 (5 bases). This CDR3 region has 12 residues. Trimming left V 6 bases short and J 5 bases short, with 8 bases between. Germline loops: CDR1 MNHNS, CDR2 SASEGT. The CDR3 loop is CASRDGNNEQFF. The CDR3 DNA is TGTGCCAGCAGAGACGGGAACAATGAGCAGTTCTTC.

The rearrangement joins TRBV18 to TRBJ1-1, with unresolved D. Germline V CDR1 and CDR2: KGHSH, LQKENI. V shed 3 bases and J shed 1 base, with 18 bases lying between them. The CDR3 has 17 residues. CDR3 sequence reads: CASSPPVAGAGNTEAFF. DNA of the CDR3: TGTGCCAGCTCACCCCCCGTCGCGGGCGCGGGGAACACTGAAGCTTTCTTT.

The rearrangement links TRBV6-5 to TRBJ2-7; possibly TRBD2 for D (6 bases). This CDR3 spans 14 amino acids. V shed 1 base and J shed 5 bases, with 12 bases lying between them. Germline CDR1 reads MNHEY; CDR2 reads SVGAGI. CDR3 nucleotide sequence: TGTGCCAGCAGTTACTACGCCGGGGGAAACGAGCAGTACTTC. Amino acid sequence: CASSYYAGGNEQYF.

This clone was found once. This sequence joins TRBV6-1 and TRBJ1-5; D unresolved. CDR1 is MNHNS and CDR2 is SASEGT in the germline V gene. This CDR3 has 11 residues. With 8 bases removed from V and 5 bases from J, the gap between germline ends came to 7 bases. The CDR3 sequence is CASGFYQPQHF. CDR3 nucleotide sequence: TGTGCCAGCGGCTTTTATCAGCCCCAGCATTTT.

Details on this clone: The sample has other DNA sequences that encode this CDR3 too. The rearrangement links TRBV28 to TRBJ2-5, with no clear D. Germline V gene lookup returns CDR1 MDHEN and CDR2 SYDVKM. The CDR3 sequence is 13 residues long. The V end was cut by 3 bases, the J end by 0 bases, with 5 bases between. The CDR3 is CASSFRNQETQYF. DNA of the CDR3: TGTGCCAGCAGTTTCCGTAACCAAGAGACCCAGTACTTC.

Remarks on this clone: This specimen includes other DNA sequences encoding the same CDR3. V and J are TRBV5-1 and TRBJ2-5, with D perhaps TRBD1 (5 bases). Germline-derived CDR1 and CDR2 are SGHRS and YFSETQ. The V and J ends lost 1 base and 4 bases respectively, with 11 bases between them. The CDR3 extends over 14 amino acids. The CDR3 reads CASSLSTGRETQYF. DNA for the CDR3: TGCGCCAGCAGCTTGAGCACAGGAAGAGAGACCCAGTACTTC.

The V and J genes are TRBV7-8 and TRBJ2-3, with 9 bases that match TRBD2. CDR3 length: 16 amino acids. Germline CDR1 is SGHVS and CDR2 is FQNEAQ. Trimming at V came to 2 bases and at J to 2 bases, leaving 5 bases not matched to a gene. Written as DNA, the CDR3 is TGTGCCAGCAGCTTATGGGCTAGCGGGGACACAGATACGCAGTATTTT. Protein product: CASSLWASGDTDTQYF.

V is TRBV18 and J is TRBJ2-5, with D perhaps TRBD2 (6 bases). The germline gives CDR1 KGHSH, CDR2 LQKENI. V was trimmed by 3 bases and J by 4 bases, leaving 15 bases between them. The CDR3 has 15 residues. The CDR3 sequence is CASSPLAPGGETQYF. In DNA form, the CDR3 reads TGTGCCAGCTCACCCCTAGCGCCCGGTGGAGAGACCCAGTACTTC.

For this clone: Additional DNA sequences in this sample encode the identical CDR3. The J gene is TRBJ2-3, the V gene TRBV5-1; D tentatively reads TRBD1 or TRBD2 (5 bases each). CDR1 and CDR2 from the germline V gene are SGHRS and YFSETQ. The CDR3 loop spans 14 amino acids. Trimming cost V 4 bases and J 6 bases, with 15 bases left between them. CDR3 DNA sequence: TGCGCCAGCAGCCCGGGACCGAGTACCGATACGCAGTATTTT. This translates into CASSPGPSTDTQYF. Based on the CDR3 plus reference TRBV5-1 and TRBJ2-3, the full variable domain is KAGVTQTPRYLIKTRGQQVTLSCSPISGHRSVSWYQQTPGQGLQFLFEYFSETQRNKGNFPGRFSGRQFSNSRSEMNVSTLELGDSALYLCASSPGPSTDTQYFGPGTRLTVL.

This clone has only a few counts. The chain recombines TRBV4-1 with TRBJ1-2; 8 positions agree with TRBD1. Germline lookup yields CDR1 MGHRA and CDR2 YSYEKL. The CDR3 is made up of 16 amino acids. V lost 2 bases to trimming and J lost 2 bases; unmatched junction nucleotides: 7. The CDR3 here is CASSQTRTGWNYGYTF. The CDR3 region has the DNA TGCGCCAGCAGCCAAACCCGGACAGGGTGGAACTATGGCTACACCTTC.

J is TRBJ2-3 and V is TRBV18; 8 nucleotides line up with TRBD2. V lost 6 bases, J lost 6 bases, and 11 bases stayed unmatched. The germline CDR1 and CDR2 sequences are KGHSH and LQKENI. The CDR3 length is 15 residues. CDR3 loop: CASSATRLAGDTQYF. CDR3 nucleotides: TGTGCCAGCTCGGCGACCCGGCTAGCGGGCGATACGCAGTATTTT.

Only one count was recorded for this clone. The chain combines TRBV6-1 with TRBJ1-2, with no clear D. Trimming stripped 2 bases from V and 4 bases from J, with 11 bases between. Germline CDR1 MNHNS, CDR2 SASEGT. The CDR3 is 14 residues long. Here the CDR3 reads CASSEPGLGYGYTF. CDR3 in DNA: TGTGCCAGCAGTGAACCGGGCCTGGGCTATGGCTACACCTTC.

This chain connects TRBV6-4 to TRBJ2-2, with 7 bases aligning to TRBD2. J lost 2 bases, V lost 6 bases, and 9 bases had no gene match. Germline lookup yields CDR1 MRHNA and CDR2 SNTAGT. The length of the CDR3 is 16 residues. CDR3 DNA: TGTGCCAGCAGCCCCACCGGGGGGACTAACACCGGGGAGCTGTTTTTT. This encodes CASSPTGGTNTGELFF.

The rearrangement uses TRBV30 and TRBJ2-2, with TRBD1 identical over 7 bases. Germline assignment: CDR1 GTSNPN and CDR2 SVGIG (reference sequence). With V trimmed by 1 base and J by 7 bases, 3 bases remained unmatched. The CDR3 covers 13 residues. CDR3 in amino acids: CAWSGGQLGELFF. The CDR3 DNA follows: TGTGCCTGGAGTGGGGGACAGCTCGGGGAGCTGTTTTTT.

The chain carries TRBV9 and TRBJ1-2; no reliable D call. The CDR3 is 15 residues long. Germline values: CDR1 SGDLS, CDR2 YYNGEE. V lost 4 bases to trimming and J lost 6 bases, with 19 bases between them. CDR3 residues: CASSPRSFLVNGYTF. CDR3 sequence (DNA): TGTGCCAGCAGCCCTCGGAGTTTCCTCGTGAATGGCTACACCTTC.

The J gene is TRBJ2-3, the V gene TRBV5-1; TRBD1 aligns across 7 bases. From germline, CDR1 is SGHRS and CDR2 YFSETQ. The V and J ends lost 4 bases and 2 bases, in that order; junction bases with no gene match: 4. This CDR3 contains 14 residues. CDR3 in amino acids: CASSGGQNTDTQYF. CDR3 nucleotides: TGCGCCAGCAGCGGGGGACAGAACACAGATACGCAGTATTTT.

The chain has TRBV5-3 and TRBJ2-1, with 7 nucleotides matching TRBD2. TRBV5-3 falls under the ORF class, with uncertain function. J was trimmed by 9 bases and V by 5 bases; bases with no gene match: 5. CDR3 length: 12 amino acids. CDR3 nucleotide sequence: TGTGCCAGAAGAGGACTAGTCGGTGAGCAGTTCTTC. Amino acid sequence: CARRGLVGEQFF.

The V and J genes are TRBV9 and TRBJ1-3; D unclear. The CDR3 is 16 residues long. The germline gives CDR1 SGDLS, CDR2 YYNGEE. V was clipped by 3 bases and J by 0 bases, with 13 bases between them. CDR3: CASSASHMDSGNTIYF. The DNA for the CDR3 is TGTGCCAGCAGCGCGTCCCACATGGACTCTGGAAACACCATATATTTT.

The V call is TRBV9, the J call TRBJ1-4; D is undetermined. V was shortened by 4 bases and J by 8 bases, with 15 bases between the two germline ends. CDR3 length: 14 residues. Germline CDR1 reads SGDLS; CDR2 reads YYNGEE. As DNA, the CDR3 is TGTGCCAGCAGCCGTACAGCCTTAGGGGAAAAACTGTTTTTT. This codes for CASSRTALGEKLFF.

The rearrangement uses TRBV11-2 and TRBJ1-2; tentative D call: TRBD1 (5 bases). The germline CDR1 and CDR2 sequences are SGHAT and FQNNGV. Trimming took 8 bases from V and 4 from J, leaving 14 bases between them. The CDR3 is 13 residues long. CDR3 DNA: TGTGCCAGCGGGCAAAAGGGGCTCTATGGCTACACCTTC. It yields the protein CASGQKGLYGYTF.

This chain joins TRBV9 and TRBJ2-1; 7 bases are a match to TRBD2. With 4 bases clipped from V and 1 base from J, the junction kept 17 bases outside the gene matches. Germline CDR1 is SGDLS and CDR2 is YYNGEE. The CDR3 totals 19 residues. This chain's CDR3 is CASSTDPGGFELSYNEQFF. In DNA, the CDR3 is TGTGCCAGCAGCACCGATCCCGGGGGGTTCGAGTTGTCCTACAATGAGCAGTTCTTC. Variable domain in full (rest from reference TRBV9 and TRBJ2-1): DSGVTQTPKHLITATGQRVTLRCSPRSGDLSVYWYQQSLDQGLQFLIQYYNGEERAKGNILERFSAQQFPDLHSELNLSSLELGDSALYFCASSTDPGGFELSYNEQFFGPGTRLTVL.